Listed below are T cell receptor beta chains from one sample, sequenced in a study of T cells after yellow fever vaccination. TCRdb called the 5' RACE reads again in MiXCR, with one record for every CDR3 protein. The sample holds about 300,000 distinct CDR3 sequences, 8.7% seen once. The input for sequencing was CD4+ T cells sorted from PBMCs, taken 5 days after the yellow fever booster vaccination. All receptors derive from a man in his late teens or twenties who received the YFV17D yellow fever vaccine. The CDR3 runs from the conserved cysteine through the conserved F or W. The D gene is left open where the match is weak. The listing skips clone size in some rows; elsewhere it reads once, few, many or a size class.

d_gene: .
v_gene: TRBV20-1
abundance: .
j_gene: TRBJ2-5
len: 12
CDR3aa: CSARDPQETQYF
CDR3nt: TGCAGTGCTAGAGATCCGCAAGAGACCCAGTACTTC

d_gene: .
v_gene: TRBV4-2
abundance: .
j_gene: TRBJ2-7
len: 15
CDR3aa: CASSLVDSPSYEQYF
CDR3nt: TGTGCCAGCAGCCTCGTTGACAGTCCTTCCTACGAGCAGTACTTC

d_gene: .
v_gene: TRBV6-1
abundance: many
j_gene: TRBJ1-1
len: 15
CDR3aa: CASGRSRVGNTEAFF
CDR3nt: TGTGCCAGTGGGAGGAGTAGAGTGGGGAACACTGAAGCTTTCTTT

d_gene: TRBD1
v_gene: TRBV18
abundance: many
j_gene: TRBJ1-4
len: 13
CDR3aa: CASSPGQDEKLFF
CDR3nt: TGTGCCAGCTCACCGGGACAGGATGAAAAACTGTTTTTT

d_gene: .
v_gene: TRBV3-1
abundance: .
j_gene: TRBJ1-1
len: 13
CDR3aa: CASSQSLGSEAFF
CDR3nt: TGTGCCAGCAGCCAGAGTCTGGGCTCTGAAGCTTTCTTT

d_gene: .
v_gene: TRBV7-9
abundance: many
j_gene: TRBJ1-1
len: 15
CDR3aa: CASSGLLGPRLEAFF
CDR3nt: TGTGCCAGCAGCGGGCTCCTGGGGCCCCGACTTGAAGCTTTCTTT

d_gene: .
v_gene: TRBV20-1
abundance: .
j_gene: TRBJ1-2
len: 12
CDR3aa: CSARGSVDGYTF
CDR3nt: TGCAGTGCTAGAGGCAGCGTTGATGGCTACACCTTC

d_gene: TRBD1
v_gene: TRBV12-3/TRBV12-4
abundance: few
j_gene: TRBJ2-7
len: 15
CDR3aa: CASSLGDRYYYEQYF
CDR3nt: TGTGCCAGCAGTTTAGGGGACAGATACTACTACGAGCAGTACTTC

d_gene: .
v_gene: TRBV7-3
abundance: .
j_gene: TRBJ2-5
len: 13
CDR3aa: CASSPREGGLRYF
CDR3nt: TGTGCCAGCAGCCCGCGTGAGGGGGGGCTGCGGTACTTC

d_gene: .
v_gene: TRBV20-1
abundance: .
j_gene: TRBJ1-1
len: 13
CDR3aa: CSASNSLNTEAFF
CDR3nt: TGCAGTGCTAGTAATAGCTTAAACACTGAAGCTTTCTTT

d_gene: .
v_gene: TRBV2
abundance: .
j_gene: TRBJ2-6
len: 15
CDR3aa: CASSDDTSGANVLTF
CDR3nt: TGTGCCAGCAGTGATGACACCTCTGGGGCCAACGTCCTGACTTTC

d_gene: .
v_gene: TRBV4-1
abundance: few
j_gene: TRBJ1-2
len: 16
CDR3aa: CASSQDLAGDHYGYTF
CDR3nt: TGCGCCAGCAGCCAAGATTTGGCAGGGGACCACTATGGCTACACCTTC

d_gene: .
v_gene: TRBV25-1
abundance: .
j_gene: TRBJ1-4
len: 14
CDR3aa: CASSEPPLNEKLFF
CDR3nt: TGTGCCAGCAGTGAGCCACCGCTTAATGAAAAACTGTTTTTT

d_gene: .
v_gene: TRBV11-1
abundance: few
j_gene: TRBJ2-3
len: 15
CDR3aa: CASSPDDRRADTQYF
CDR3nt: TGTGCCAGCAGCCCCGACGACCGGCGGGCAGATACGCAGTATTTT

d_gene: .
v_gene: TRBV10-1
abundance: .
j_gene: TRBJ2-3
len: 15
CDR3aa: CASSDASRGADTQYF
CDR3nt: TGCGCCAGCAGTGATGCCAGCCGGGGCGCAGATACGCAGTATTTT

d_gene: TRBD2
v_gene: TRBV7-3
abundance: many
j_gene: TRBJ2-5
len: 18
CDR3aa: CASSSRPVLAGNQETQYF
CDR3nt: TGTGCCAGCAGCTCCCGCCCGGTGTTAGCGGGGAACCAAGAGACCCAGTACTTC

d_gene: .
v_gene: TRBV9
abundance: many
j_gene: TRBJ2-2
len: 17
CDR3aa: CASSVAKGKVGTGELFF
CDR3nt: TGTGCCAGCAGCGTAGCTAAAGGGAAAGTGGGCACCGGGGAGCTGTTTTTT

d_gene: .
v_gene: TRBV10-3
abundance: .
j_gene: TRBJ1-5
len: 13
CDR3aa: CAISESPLQPQHF
CDR3nt: TGTGCCATCAGTGAGTCTCCTCTACAGCCCCAGCATTTT

d_gene: .
v_gene: TRBV5-4
abundance: .
j_gene: TRBJ1-2
len: 15
CDR3aa: CASSLYAGGGYGYTF
CDR3nt: TGTGCCAGCAGCTTGTACGCAGGTGGAGGGTATGGCTACACCTTC

d_gene: .
v_gene: TRBV2
abundance: .
j_gene: TRBJ1-1
len: 13
CDR3aa: CASTIWMGSEAFF
CDR3nt: TGTGCCAGCACCATTTGGATGGGGTCTGAAGCTTTCTTT

d_gene: .
v_gene: TRBV10-2
abundance: many
j_gene: TRBJ2-2
len: 14
CDR3aa: CASRSEGITGELFF
CDR3nt: TGCGCCAGCAGGTCTGAAGGGATCACCGGGGAGCTGTTTTTT

d_gene: TRBD1
v_gene: TRBV4-2
abundance: .
j_gene: TRBJ2-3
len: 16
CDR3aa: CASSQGGQGGTDTQYF
CDR3nt: TGTGCCAGCAGCCAAGGAGGGCAGGGGGGCACAGATACGCAGTATTTT

d_gene: .
v_gene: TRBV2
abundance: few
j_gene: TRBJ2-4
len: 16
CDR3aa: CASSPQGLLAKNIQYF
CDR3nt: TGTGCCAGCAGTCCACAGGGACTTTTAGCCAAAAACATTCAGTACTTC

d_gene: TRBD1
v_gene: TRBV2
abundance: .
j_gene: TRBJ1-2
len: 16
CDR3aa: CASSESWTGWDYGYTF
CDR3nt: TGTGCCAGCAGTGAATCCTGGACAGGGTGGGACTATGGCTACACCTTC

d_gene: .
v_gene: TRBV12-3/TRBV12-4
abundance: .
j_gene: TRBJ1-5
len: 15
CDR3aa: CASRPGRYSNQPQHF
CDR3nt: TGTGCCAGCAGGCCGGGACGGTATAGCAATCAGCCCCAGCATTTT

d_gene: TRBD1
v_gene: TRBV20-1
abundance: .
j_gene: TRBJ1-1
len: 16
CDR3aa: CSARDHRGGPNTEAFF
CDR3nt: TGCAGTGCTAGAGATCACAGGGGTGGGCCGAACACTGAAGCTTTCTTT

d_gene: .
v_gene: TRBV7-9
abundance: few
j_gene: TRBJ1-1
len: 14
CDR3aa: CASSFPQLNTEAFF
CDR3nt: TGTGCCAGCAGCTTCCCCCAATTGAACACTGAAGCTTTCTTT

d_gene: TRBD2
v_gene: TRBV18
abundance: .
j_gene: TRBJ2-2
len: 15
CDR3aa: CASSPLAGNTGELFF
CDR3nt: TGTGCCAGCTCACCACTAGCGGGGAACACCGGGGAGCTGTTTTTT

d_gene: .
v_gene: TRBV28
abundance: .
j_gene: TRBJ1-1
len: 15
CDR3aa: CASSLMGGGNTEAFF
CDR3nt: TGTGCCAGCAGTTTAATGGGGGGCGGAAACACTGAAGCTTTCTTT

d_gene: .
v_gene: TRBV7-3
abundance: .
j_gene: TRBJ2-5
len: 14
CDR3aa: CASSLGTSSETQYF
CDR3nt: TGTGCCAGCAGCTTAGGCACTAGTTCAGAGACCCAGTACTTC

d_gene: .
v_gene: TRBV28
abundance: few
j_gene: TRBJ1-5
len: 15
CDR3aa: CASSPQGIGNQPQHF
CDR3nt: TGTGCCAGCAGCCCGCAGGGGATCGGCAATCAGCCCCAGCATTTT